What follows are 25 T cell receptor beta chains derived from one specimen sequenced in a study of CD8 T cells in ankylosing spondylitis. TCRdb analysed the 5' RACE reads with MiXCR anew, one entry per CDR3 protein. This sample carries about 200,000 distinct CDR3 sequences, approximately 24% of them seen once, and the ten largest clones take around 6.3%. Sequencing was done on a sample of blood, either unsorted or a sorted T cell fraction (not recorded which). These receptors all come from a male donor with ankylosing spondylitis or in good health (not recorded which).

The CDR3 loop is CASSLEPRGAFF. CDR3 nucleotides: TGTGCCAGCAGCTTAGAGCCCCGTGGAGCTTTCTTT. This chain connects TRBV7-9 to TRBJ1-1, with D uncertain. Germline V gene data show CDR1 as SEHNR and CDR2 as FQNEAQ (reference sequence). V was shortened by 1 base and J by 10 bases, with 10 bases between the two germline ends. This CDR3 has 12 residues.

This clonotype came up many times. The rearrangement links TRBV12-3 or TRBV12-4 to TRBJ2-4; D possibly corresponds to TRBD1 (6 bases). The length of the CDR3 is 15 residues. The V gene lost 5 bases and the J gene lost 6 bases, with 17 bases spanning the gap. The CDR3 nucleotides read TGTGCCAGCAGTCAGCCTTGGACAGCAGGAAACATTCAGTACTTC. Translation gives CASSQPWTAGNIQYF.

In this sample, this clonotype turned up many times. The chain links TRBV5-1 to TRBJ2-2, with D perhaps TRBD2 (5 bases). Germline-derived CDR1 and CDR2 are SGHRS and YFSETQ. This CDR3 has 15 amino acids. The V end was cut by 4 bases, the J end by 2 bases, with 12 bases between. DNA for the CDR3: TGCGCCAGCAGCGAAAGGACTGATAACACCGGGGAGCTGTTTTTT. Amino acid sequence: CASSERTDNTGELFF.

The rearrangement uses TRBV19 and TRBJ2-7; D may be TRBD2 (6 bases). The germline V and J ends were trimmed by 3 bases and 3 bases, with 12 bases remaining between them. CDR3 size: 14 residues. Per germline, CDR1 LNHDA and CDR2 SQIVND (reference sequence). CDR3 loop: CASSISSANYEQYF. The CDR3 DNA reads TGTGCCAGTAGTATTTCTAGCGCCAACTACGAGCAGTACTTC.

Many counts were recorded for this clonotype. This chain uses TRBV20-1 with TRBJ2-5; D is perhaps TRBD2 (5 bases). This CDR3 is 16 amino acids long. The germline V gene encodes CDR1 DFQATT and CDR2 SNEGSKA (reference sequence). With 4 bases removed from V and 3 bases from J, the gap between germline ends came to 21 bases. DNA for the CDR3: TGCAGTGCTACTACTGGAGCGGCCTTGGGAGAAGAGACCCAGTACTTC. Protein sequence: CSATTGAALGEETQYF.

This rearrangement joins TRBV5-5 to TRBJ1-6; D ambiguous. Germline loops: CDR1 SGHKS, CDR2 YYEKEE (reference sequence). The CDR3 is 16 residues long. Trimming cost V 2 bases and J 10 bases, with 19 bases left between them. In DNA form, the CDR3 reads TGTGCCAGCAGCTTTGGTCGTCCTCTGGGGTCCTCACCCCTCCACTTT. Its translation: CASSFGRPLGSSPLHF.

This chain's CDR3 is CASSDWDTPYEQYF. The CDR3 bases are TGTGCCAGCAGCGACTGGGACACCCCCTACGAGCAGTACTTC. The chain has TRBV9 and TRBJ2-7, with TRBD1 as a possible D gene (6 bases). The germline V gene has CDR1 SGDLS and CDR2 YYNGEE. The CDR3 has 14 amino acids. Trimming took off 3 bases at V and 2 bases at J, with 12 bases between the two ends.

The table lists this clonotype with many counts. The genes are TRBV7-3 and TRBJ2-1; 7 positions agree with TRBD1. The ends lost 5 bases at V and 4 bases at J; junction bases unmatched: 2. The germline gives CDR1 SGHTA, CDR2 FQGTGA. CDR3 length: 13 residues. The CDR3 loop reads CASSRGRYNEQFF. The CDR3 region has the DNA TGTGCCAGCAGCAGGGGGCGGTACAATGAGCAGTTCTTC.

V is TRBV5-5 and J is TRBJ2-1, with TRBD1 as a possible D gene (6 bases). V gave up 0 bases and J gave up 1 base, with 14 bases separating them. Per germline, CDR1 SGHKS and CDR2 YYEKEE (reference sequence). The CDR3 totals 17 residues. CDR3 protein: CASSLGTGSWSYNEQFF. The CDR3, as DNA: TGTGCCAGCAGCTTGGGAACAGGGTCCTGGTCCTACAATGAGCAGTTCTTC.

This clonotype was seen ten or more times. V and J are TRBV15 and TRBJ2-3, with unresolved D. CDR1 and CDR2 from the germline V gene are LNHNV and YYDKDF (reference sequence). Trimming left V 1 base short and J 2 bases short, with 7 bases between. The CDR3 is made up of 14 amino acids. This CDR3 reads CATSRGPPTDTQYF. CDR3 sequence (DNA): TGTGCCACCAGCAGAGGACCTCCCACAGATACGCAGTATTTT.

The chain combines TRBV7-2 with TRBJ2-1, with unresolved D. V was clipped by 8 bases and J by 10 bases, with 3 bases between them. This CDR3 has 8 amino acids. The germline V gene has CDR1 SGHTA and CDR2 FQGNSA. The CDR3 loop reads CASPEQFF. The CDR3 DNA is TGTGCCAGCCCCGAGCAGTTCTTC. The full variable domain, rest sourced from reference TRBV7-2 and TRBJ2-1, is GAGVSQSPSNKVTEKGKDVELRCDPISGHTALYWYRQSLGQGLEFLIYFQGNSAPDKSGLPSDRFSAERTGGSVSTLTIQRTQQEDSAVYLCASPEQFFGPGTRLTVL.

This clonotype was seen ten or more times. The chain joins TRBV29-1 to TRBJ2-1; TRBD2 matches 10 bases. This CDR3 has 13 residues. Trimming took 3 bases from V and 6 from J; bases not matched to a gene: 2. Germline loops: CDR1 SQVTM, CDR2 ANQGSEA. The CDR3 loop is CSVDRTSGNEQFF. CDR3 coding DNA: TGCAGCGTTGATAGGACTAGCGGCAATGAGCAGTTCTTC.

This clonotype was observed a handful of times. The V call is TRBV20-1, the J call TRBJ1-2, with 9 positions matching TRBD1. The germline V gene has CDR1 DFQATT and CDR2 SNEGSKA (reference sequence). The junction had 4 bases not matched to a gene; V was cut back by 1 base and J by 4 bases. CDR3 length: 14 residues. CDR3 protein: CSARVMTGGYGYTF. The CDR3 DNA is TGCAGTGCTAGAGTGATGACAGGGGGCTATGGCTACACCTTC.

V gene TRBV9 combines with J gene TRBJ2-1; 9 nucleotides align to TRBD2. This CDR3 has 16 residues. Germline V gives CDR1 SGDLS, CDR2 YYNGEE. V shed 4 bases and J 9 bases; nucleotides not matched to a gene: 14. This CDR3 is CASSITGTSMSSEQFF. CDR3 nucleotide sequence: TGTGCCAGCAGCATAACCGGGACTAGCATGTCAAGTGAGCAGTTCTTC. Combining the CDR3 with reference TRBV9 and TRBJ2-1 gives the whole variable domain DSGVTQTPKHLITATGQRVTLRCSPRSGDLSVYWYQQSLDQGLQFLIQYYNGEERAKGNILERFSAQQFPDLHSELNLSSLELGDSALYFCASSITGTSMSSEQFFGPGTRLTVL.

In its sample, this clonotype was seen a few times. The chain has TRBV27 and TRBJ2-6; 11 bases map to TRBD2. J was trimmed by 4 bases and V by 4 bases; bases with no gene match: 9. The CDR3 spans 18 residues. CDR1 is MNHEY and CDR2 is SMNVEV in the germline V gene (reference sequence). CDR3 coding DNA: TGTGCCAGCAGTTCGGCTTTAGCGGGAGGGCCGGGGGCCAACGTCCTGACTTTC. This sequence encodes CASSSALAGGPGANVLTF.

V gene TRBV11-1 combines with J gene TRBJ2-7, with 12 nucleotides matching TRBD2. Per the germline V gene, CDR1 is SGHAT and CDR2 is FQDESV (reference sequence). With 4 bases clipped from V and 2 bases from J, the junction kept 9 bases outside the gene matches. The CDR3 loop spans 17 amino acids. The CDR3 loop is CASSSVGLAGIAYEQYF. Written as DNA, the CDR3 is TGTGCCAGCAGCTCCGTCGGACTAGCGGGAATAGCCTACGAGCAGTACTTC.

This clonotype was detected ten times or more. The V and J genes are TRBV20-1 and TRBJ2-2, with no clear D. Trimming took off 3 bases at V and 3 bases at J, with 8 bases between the two ends. CDR1 DFQATT and CDR2 SNEGSKA come from the germline V gene (reference sequence). This CDR3 has 13 residues. Here the CDR3 reads CSARTLDTGELFF. DNA for the CDR3: TGCAGTGCTAGGACGCTAGACACCGGGGAGCTGTTTTTT.

The chain recombines TRBV5-4 with TRBJ2-1; weak D call: TRBD2 (6 bases). V was shortened by 6 bases and J by 5 bases, with 9 bases between the two germline ends. The CDR3 has 12 residues. CDR1 SGHNT and CDR2 YYREEE come from the germline V gene (reference sequence). CDR3 amino acids: CASTKRDNEQFF. Here the CDR3 DNA reads TGTGCCAGCACCAAGCGGGACAATGAGCAGTTCTTC.

This clonotype was picked up many times. This chain joins TRBV20-1 and TRBJ2-4; 7 bases line up with TRBD2. CDR3 length: 13 residues. Germline loops: CDR1 DFQATT, CDR2 SNEGSKA (reference sequence). Germline trimming cut 6 bases from V and 8 bases from J; bases unmatched to any gene: 10. CDR3 coding DNA: TGCAGTGCCACGACTAGCTTCTTAGACATTCAGTACTTC. Protein sequence: CSATTSFLDIQYF.

Ten or more counts support this clonotype. The CDR3 nucleotides are TGTGCCAGCAGCAGCCGGGTCTCCGCGAACACCGGGGAGCTGTTTTTT. Translating it yields CASSSRVSANTGELFF. The chain couples TRBV5-6 to TRBJ2-2; D is undetermined. Per germline, CDR1 SGHDT and CDR2 YYEEEE. The CDR3 has 16 residues. V lost 4 bases and J 0 bases, leaving 13 bases between the germline ends.

The V call is TRBV29-1, the J call TRBJ1-1, with D possibly being TRBD1 (5 bases). V was shortened by 3 bases and J by 3 bases, with 14 bases between the two germline ends. The CDR3 covers 14 residues. Germline V gives CDR1 SQVTM, CDR2 ANQGSEA. CDR3 loop: CSVDPQGVDTEAFF. CDR3 nucleotide sequence: TGCAGCGTTGATCCCCAGGGTGTCGACACTGAAGCTTTCTTT.

This chain joins TRBV12-3 or TRBV12-4 and TRBJ2-1; D is possibly TRBD1 (5 bases). V lost 5 bases, J lost 8 bases, and 16 bases lay in between. The CDR3 spans 14 residues. In DNA, the CDR3 is TGTGCCAGCAGTCCTCGGGCAGGGTTCGATGAGCAGTTCTTC. This sequence encodes CASSPRAGFDEQFF.

This clonotype was picked up a small number of times. This chain joins TRBV7-2 and TRBJ2-1, with D perhaps assigned TRBD1 or TRBD2 (5 bases each). The CDR3 totals 14 residues. V lost 1 base to trimming and J lost 10 bases, with 14 bases between them. Germline V lookup: CDR1 SGHTA, CDR2 FQGNSA. The CDR3 bases are TGTGCCAGCAGCTTAGGGGGGAAGGTATACGAGCAGTTCTTC. This codes for CASSLGGKVYEQFF.

The chain carries TRBV20-1 and TRBJ1-3; D is possibly TRBD1 (6 bases). The V and J ends lost 6 bases and 4 bases respectively, with 16 bases between them. Germline CDR1 reads DFQATT; CDR2 reads SNEGSKA (reference sequence). This CDR3 comprises 14 residues. The CDR3 DNA reads TGCAGTGCGAGTCCGGACAGCGGAGGAAACACCATATATTTT. Translating it yields CSASPDSGGNTIYF.

The table lists this clonotype with a few counts. CDR3 sequence reads: CATSDSRMLHEQYF. CDR3 in DNA: TGTGCCACCAGTGATTCAAGGATGCTGCACGAGCAGTACTTC. The chain joins TRBV24-1 to TRBJ2-7, with unresolved D. Between the trimmed V and J ends, which lost 2 bases and 5 bases, there was a span of 12 bases. The CDR3 has 14 residues. The V gene's germline CDR1 is KGHDR and CDR2 SFDVKD.